Many counts were recorded for the clone carrying this T cell receptor beta chain. Its antigen is unidentified. These data belong to a study of T cells after yellow fever vaccination. Background on the study: SMART-Seq v4 Ultra Low Input prepared libraries from low-cell fractions. General study findings and limits: The booster response re-showed most primary clones: around 96% CD4, approximately 90% CD8. From the bulk population, abundant clonotypes could contaminate and appear within FACS-sorted repertoires.

There are 13 residues in the CDR3. V lost 7 bases, J lost 1 base, and 3 bases stayed unmatched. Germline V gene data show CDR1 as GTSNPN and CDR2 as SVGIG (reference sequence). MiXCR, applied by TCRdb to the 5' RACE reads, yields one record per CDR3 protein. Of nearly 350,000 distinct CDR3 sequences in the sample, around 8.1% were seen once. Source: PBMCs, taken around 45 days after the first yellow fever vaccination. The clonotype originates from a man in his late teens or twenties who received the YFV17D yellow fever vaccine. V gene TRBV30 combines with J gene TRBJ2-3, with 9 positions matching TRBD1. CDR3 nucleotides: TGTGCCTCGAGGGACAGGGGCACAGATACGCAGTATTTT. This gives the protein CASRDRGTDTQYF.